This T cell receptor (beta chain) was documented in a study of T cell responses to AZD1222 COVID-19 vaccine (dated by TCRdb to the early 2020s). Describing the broader study: Because spike-specific TCR depth and breadth did not differ between the two schedules, AZD1222 recipients who got a second dose at roughly 4 weeks were pooled with those who got a second dose at roughly 12 weeks. Trial participants were enrolled by age into subgroups of 18-55, 56-69 and 70-plus years, and around 150, 28 and 57 TCR-sequenced participants, respectively, were included in these subgroups. A total of over 230 trial participants underwent TCR sequencing, of whom some 200 had received two doses of AZD1222 and about 26 had received two doses of the MenACWY control vaccine.

V is clipped by 3 bases and J by 2 bases, and the sequence between their germline boundaries is 8 bases long. Its CDR3 holds 12 amino acids, cysteine through phenylalanine. The retained sequence is limited to the CDR3, 36 bases, with the frame set at the first base. Reading the germline V gene (reference sequence) gives CDR1 DFQATT and CDR2 SNEGSKA. The intended sense of this specimen's time point label: baseline before first vaccination. Vaccinee samples came from UK trials COV001 and COV002, including a single-blind randomized controlled phase 2/3 trial of AZD1222 (ChAdOx1 nCoV-19) in healthy adults. For TCRbeta chain sequencing, PBMC samples were collected from trial participants at day 0 and at day 28 after the second dose. The paper's findings and limits, for the study overall: Participants were mostly white British and included more females than males, and it was suggested by the authors that clonal diversity may have been underestimated. Reportedly, close to half of the unique spike-specific TCRs recognized epitopes lying outside the regions that are mutated in the B.1.351 and B.1.1.7 variants. In the small 56-69-year group, the increase in depth fell short of significance, most likely because of low power. No day 14 peak-response samples were available, so repertoires were characterized only after the peak T cell response. The vaccine-associated CD4 TCRs covered the entire spike protein, and the dominant responses fell in regions 160-218 and 743-854. Spike-specific TCR breadth and depth rose significantly after two AZD1222 doses compared with day 0 and with MenACWY recipients. Only a handful of AZD1222 recipients were SARS-CoV-2 seropositive at baseline, limiting conclusions about previously exposed vaccinees.

The CDR3 regions of human TCRbeta chains were subjected to immunosequencing. In the source study's methods: Repertoire TCRs were matched against a reference library of SARS-CoV-2-specific TCRs generated with the MIRA antigen-specificity platform. Breadth meant the fraction of unique TCRs that were SARS-CoV-2-associated, whereas depth meant the fraction of total T cells that were SARS-CoV-2-associated. Using the MIRA data, each spike-specific TCR was mapped to the spike region that the TCR reacts to and placed in a CD4 or CD8 class. Log10-transformed breadth and depth values were compared by one-way ANOVA with Sidak's multiple comparisons tests. Imported from immuneACCESS, the table was reduced by TCRdb to in-frame sequences with V and J called. These copies leave out some clones; in studies compared against another copy, an unresolved V gene accounts for under half, and the cause of the remainder is not known. V and J calls and clone size are those listed in that table; D and trimming were worked out from the DNA. Within this sample are some 180,000 clones, with around 92% of them counted one time only. The top ten clones comprise 1% to 1.5% of the sample.

In the case of this clone: Its antigen remains undetermined. Qualities for individual bases were not recorded, and no much larger clone is one base off.

The chain is assembled from TRBV20-1 and TRBJ2-7; a confident D gene designation cannot be given. Source: peripheral blood, taken on day 0 of AZD1222 vaccination. This TCR came from an adult in good health. The CDR3 in this case is CSASPSTYEQYF. The sequenced DNA is TGCAGTGCTAGTCCATCGACCTACGAGCAGTACTTC.